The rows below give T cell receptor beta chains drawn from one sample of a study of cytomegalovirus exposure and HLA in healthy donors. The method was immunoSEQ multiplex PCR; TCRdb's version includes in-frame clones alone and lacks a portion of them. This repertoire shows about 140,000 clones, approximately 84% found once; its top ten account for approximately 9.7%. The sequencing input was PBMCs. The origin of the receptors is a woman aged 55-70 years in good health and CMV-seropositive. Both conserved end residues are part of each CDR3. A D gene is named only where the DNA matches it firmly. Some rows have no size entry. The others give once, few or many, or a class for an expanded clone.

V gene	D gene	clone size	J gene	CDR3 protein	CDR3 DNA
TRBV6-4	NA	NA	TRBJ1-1	CASSDSGTLSTEAFF	TGTGCCAGCAGTGACTCGGGGACATTATCGACTGAAGCTTTCTTT
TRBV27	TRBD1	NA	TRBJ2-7	CASSLLGTGSYEQYF	TGTGCCAGCAGTTTACTGGGGACAGGCTCCTACGAGCAGTACTTC
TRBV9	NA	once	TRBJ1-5	CASSVSGSNQPQHF	TGTGCCAGCAGCGTATCAGGGAGCAATCAGCCCCAGCATTTT
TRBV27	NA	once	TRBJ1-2	CASSATGWWNGYTF	TGTGCCAGCAGCGCAACAGGGTGGTGGAATGGCTACACCTTC
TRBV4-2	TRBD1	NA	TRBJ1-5	CASSQGGGQGSQPQHF	TGTGCCAGCAGCCAAGGGGGGGGACAGGGGTCTCAGCCCCAGCATTTT
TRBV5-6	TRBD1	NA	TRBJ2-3	CASSLVGTASTDTQYF	TGTGCCAGCAGCTTGGTTGGGACAGCTAGCACAGATACGCAGTATTTT
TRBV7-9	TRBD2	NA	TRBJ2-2	CASSTGTSGISGELFF	TGTGCCAGCAGCACTGGGACTAGCGGGATCTCCGGGGAGCTGTTTTTT
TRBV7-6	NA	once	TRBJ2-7	CASSRTDTYEQYF	TGTGCCAGCAGCCGGACAGACACCTACGAGCAGTACTTC
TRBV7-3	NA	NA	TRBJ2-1	CASSLSGAGLYNEQFF	TGTGCCAGCAGCTTATCGGGCGCGGGACTCTACAATGAGCAGTTCTTC
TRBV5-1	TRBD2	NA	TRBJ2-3	CASSLGELAGGPWDTQYF	TGCGCCAGCAGCTTGGGCGAACTAGCGGGAGGGCCCTGGGATACGCAGTATTTT
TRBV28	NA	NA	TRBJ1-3	CASRGGSSGNTIYF	TGTGCCAGCAGAGGCGGAAGCTCTGGAAACACCATATATTTT
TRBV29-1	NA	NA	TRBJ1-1	CSVEDHPEAFF	TGCAGCGTTGAAGATCATCCAGAAGCTTTCTTT
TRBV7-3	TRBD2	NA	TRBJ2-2	CASSLAGLAGVPGELFF	TGTGCCAGCAGCTTAGCGGGACTAGCGGGTGTTCCGGGGGAGCTGTTTTTT
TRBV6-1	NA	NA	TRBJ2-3	CASTGHSTDTQYF	TGTGCCAGCACCGGACATAGCACAGATACGCAGTATTTT
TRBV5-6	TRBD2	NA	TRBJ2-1	CASSWGEGEQFF	TGTGCCAGCAGCTGGGGGGAGGGTGAGCAGTTCTTC
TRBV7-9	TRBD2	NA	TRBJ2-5	CASSPPGEGTSGSQTQYF	TGTGCCAGCAGCCCTCCCGGGGAGGGGACTAGCGGGAGTCAGACCCAGTACTTC
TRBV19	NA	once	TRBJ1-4	CASSSTRDTLEKLFF	TGTGCCAGTAGTTCCACACGGGACACCCTAGAAAAACTGTTTTTT
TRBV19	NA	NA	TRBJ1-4	CASSLTGEKLFF	TGTGCCAGTAGTCTGACCGGGGAAAAACTGTTTTTT
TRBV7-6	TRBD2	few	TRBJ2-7	CASSPSPGLAVPEQYF	TGTGCCAGCAGCCCCTCCCCGGGACTAGCAGTACCCGAGCAGTACTTC
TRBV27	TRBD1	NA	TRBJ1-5	CASSGTGFLQPQHF	TGTGCCAGCAGCGGGACAGGGTTTTTGCAGCCCCAGCATTTT
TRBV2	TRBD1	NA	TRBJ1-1	CASKGQLNTEAFF	TGTGCCAGCAAGGGACAGTTGAACACTGAAGCTTTCTTT
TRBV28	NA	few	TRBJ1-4	CASSLGPKELFF	TGTGCCAGCAGTTTAGGCCCGAAAGAACTGTTTTTT
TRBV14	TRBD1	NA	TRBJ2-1	CASSHLQTGGINEQFF	TGTGCCAGCAGCCACCTCCAGACAGGGGGCATTAATGAGCAGTTCTTC
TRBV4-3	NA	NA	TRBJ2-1	CASSQQTGDNEQFF	TGCGCCAGCAGCCAACAGACAGGAGACAATGAGCAGTTCTTC
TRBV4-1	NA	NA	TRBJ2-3	CASSADSTDTQYF	TGCGCCAGCAGCGCGGACAGCACGGATACGCAGTATTTT
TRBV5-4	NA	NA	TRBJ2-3	CASSLTGRSTDTQYF	TGTGCCAGCAGCTTGACGGGAAGGAGCACAGATACGCAGTATTTT
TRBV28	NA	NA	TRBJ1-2	CASSQDRIYGYTF	TGTGCCAGCAGTCAGGACAGAATCTATGGCTACACCTTC
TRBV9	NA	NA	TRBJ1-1	CASSFGDTEAFF	TGTGCCAGCAGCTTCGGGGACACTGAAGCTTTCTTT
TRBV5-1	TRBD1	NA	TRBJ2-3	CASSLTTGASTDTQYF	TGCGCCAGCAGCTTGACGACAGGGGCCAGCACAGATACGCAGTATTTT
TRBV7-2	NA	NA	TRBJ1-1	CASSLMGAVAFF	TGTGCCAGCAGCTTAATGGGTGCGGTAGCTTTCTTT
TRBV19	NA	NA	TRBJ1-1	CASSTVRGLFTEAFF	TGTGCCAGTAGCACGGTGCGTGGTTTATTCACTGAAGCTTTCTTT
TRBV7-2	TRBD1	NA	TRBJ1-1	CASSLRMGQANTEAFF	TGTGCCAGCAGCTTAAGAATGGGACAGGCGAACACTGAAGCTTTCTTT
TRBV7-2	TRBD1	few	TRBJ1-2	CASSLGMGQVYGYTF	TGTGCCAGCAGCTTAGGAATGGGACAGGTCTATGGCTACACCTTC
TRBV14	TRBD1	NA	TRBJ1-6	CASSLRDRANSPLHF	TGTGCCAGCAGCCTCCGGGACAGGGCCAATTCACCCCTCCACTTT
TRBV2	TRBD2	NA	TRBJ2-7	CASGTSGSFYEQYF	TGTGCCAGCGGGACTAGCGGGAGTTTTTACGAGCAGTACTTC
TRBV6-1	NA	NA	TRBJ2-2	CASTQGNTGELFF	TGTGCCAGCACTCAGGGAAACACCGGGGAGCTGTTTTTT
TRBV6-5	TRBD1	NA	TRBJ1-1	CASSEGQEAFF	TGTGCCAGCAGCGAGGGACAGGAAGCTTTCTTT
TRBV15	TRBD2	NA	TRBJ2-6	CATSRTSAGANVLTF	TGTGCCACCAGCAGGACTAGCGCTGGGGCCAACGTCCTGACTTTC
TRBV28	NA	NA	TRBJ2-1	CASSPLASGYEQFF	TGTGCCAGCAGTCCCTTAGCGAGCGGCTATGAGCAGTTCTTC
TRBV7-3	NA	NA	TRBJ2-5	CASSLGRGAGETQYF	TGTGCCAGCAGCTTAGGACGGGGGGCTGGGGAGACCCAGTACTTC
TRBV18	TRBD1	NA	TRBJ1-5	CASSRTGSNQPQHF	TGTGCCAGCTCAAGGACAGGGAGCAATCAGCCCCAGCATTTT
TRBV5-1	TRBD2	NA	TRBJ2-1	CASSLERRSSGINEQFF	TGCGCCAGCAGCTTGGAAAGACGGTCTAGCGGGATCAATGAGCAGTTCTTC
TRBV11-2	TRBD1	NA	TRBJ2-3	CASSQTTGLTDTQYF	TGTGCCAGCAGCCAAACGACAGGGTTGACAGATACGCAGTATTTT
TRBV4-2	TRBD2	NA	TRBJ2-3	CASSQASGLAGGPVTQYF	TGTGCCAGCAGCCAAGCCTCGGGACTAGCGGGAGGGCCGGTTACGCAGTATTTT
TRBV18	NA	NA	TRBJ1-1	CASSLNTGPNTEAFF	TGTGCCAGCTCACTAAACACAGGGCCGAACACTGAAGCTTTCTTT
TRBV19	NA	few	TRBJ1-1	CASSTKTADMNTEAFF	TGTGCCAGTAGTACTAAGACAGCTGATATGAACACTGAAGCTTTCTTT
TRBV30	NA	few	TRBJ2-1	CAWSVQIEQFF	TGTGCCTGGAGTGTACAAATTGAGCAGTTCTTC
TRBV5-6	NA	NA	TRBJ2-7	CASSLEGGVYSYEQYF	TGTGCCAGCAGCTTGGAAGGCGGGGTGTACTCCTACGAGCAGTACTTC
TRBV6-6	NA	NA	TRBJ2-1	CASEAGYNEQFF	TGTGCCAGTGAGGCTGGGTACAATGAGCAGTTCTTC
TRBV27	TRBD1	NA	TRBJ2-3	CASSWTGTLGDTQYF	TGTGCCAGCAGTTGGACAGGGACCCTCGGGGATACGCAGTATTTT